These T cell receptor beta chains were read from a single sample in a study of CD4 T cells in relation to SARS-CoV-2 and coronaviruses. Libraries were prepared by immunoSEQ multiplex PCR; TCRdb keeps only in-frame clonotypes and omits some of them. The data hold 20,000 or so clones, with about 80% observed a single time. These receptors' targets are unknown. Sequencing used CD4+ T cells from PBMCs, cultured in vitro. These receptors all stem from a human donor in good health. Both conserved end residues are part of each CDR3. A D gene is named only where the DNA matches it firmly. Where a row states a size, it is once, few, many or the class of an expanded clone; other rows omit it.

v_gene: TRBV13
j_gene: TRBJ2-7
abundance: -
d_gene: -
CDR3nt: TGTGCCAGCAGCTTAGGACTCCCCTACGAGCAGTACTTC
CDR3aa: CASSLGLPYEQYF

v_gene: TRBV6-4
j_gene: TRBJ2-3
abundance: -
d_gene: -
CDR3nt: TGTGCCAGCAGTGACGGGACTTCCCCCGGGGATACGCAGTATTTT
CDR3aa: CASSDGTSPGDTQYF

v_gene: TRBV19
j_gene: TRBJ2-1
abundance: few
d_gene: TRBD2
CDR3nt: TGTGCCAGTAGTACCTTAAGCGGGGGAAGATACAATGAGCAGTTCTTC
CDR3aa: CASSTLSGGRYNEQFF

v_gene: TRBV3-1/TRBV3-2
j_gene: TRBJ1-3
abundance: -
d_gene: -
CDR3nt: TGTGCCAGCAGCCAACCAAGTGGAAACACCATATATTTT
CDR3aa: CASSQPSGNTIYF

v_gene: TRBV4-1
j_gene: TRBJ1-2
abundance: once
d_gene: TRBD1
CDR3nt: TGCGCCAGCAGCCTCCATGGGGACAGGAAGGCAGGCGACTATGGCTACACCTTC
CDR3aa: CASSLHGDRKAGDYGYTF

v_gene: TRBV5-1
j_gene: TRBJ1-2
abundance: -
d_gene: -
CDR3nt: TGCGCCAGCAGCTTAACCAGGTCAAGGGCCTATGGCTACACCTTC
CDR3aa: CASSLTRSRAYGYTF

v_gene: TRBV6-5
j_gene: TRBJ1-1
abundance: -
d_gene: TRBD1
CDR3nt: TGTGCCAGCAGCGGGACCAGGGGGCAAACTGAAGCTTTCTTT
CDR3aa: CASSGTRGQTEAFF

v_gene: TRBV7-9
j_gene: TRBJ2-3
abundance: -
d_gene: TRBD1
CDR3nt: TGTGCCAGCAGCTTAACCCCAGGGGGAGACCCCACAGATACGCAGTATTTT
CDR3aa: CASSLTPGGDPTDTQYF

v_gene: TRBV24-1
j_gene: TRBJ2-7
abundance: -
d_gene: -
CDR3nt: TGTGCCACCAGTCCTCAGGGTTCGGGCGAGCAGTACTTC
CDR3aa: CATSPQGSGEQYF

v_gene: TRBV19
j_gene: TRBJ2-6
abundance: -
d_gene: -
CDR3nt: TGTGCCAGTAGTCGGTGGGGCGTAGATCTCGCCGGGGCCAACGTCCTGACTTTC
CDR3aa: CASSRWGVDLAGANVLTF

v_gene: TRBV10-1
j_gene: TRBJ2-7
abundance: -
d_gene: TRBD2
CDR3nt: TGCGCCAGCAGTGTTACTAGCGGGCTTAACTACGAGCAGTACTTC
CDR3aa: CASSVTSGLNYEQYF

v_gene: TRBV10-3
j_gene: TRBJ2-1
abundance: -
d_gene: -
CDR3nt: TGTGCCATCAGCGGGCTAGCAAACAATGAGCAGTTCTTC
CDR3aa: CAISGLANNEQFF

v_gene: TRBV25-1
j_gene: TRBJ2-7
abundance: -
d_gene: -
CDR3nt: TGTGCCAGCAGTACTGTGTTCGAGCAGTACTTC
CDR3aa: CASSTVFEQYF

v_gene: TRBV29-1
j_gene: TRBJ2-3
abundance: -
d_gene: -
CDR3nt: TGCAGCGTACTAACGGGGGTTACAGATACGCAGTATTTT
CDR3aa: CSVLTGVTDTQYF

v_gene: TRBV24-1
j_gene: TRBJ1-5
abundance: -
d_gene: -
CDR3nt: TGTGCCACGAACAGGGATGGGAATCAGCCCCAGCATTTT
CDR3aa: CATNRDGNQPQHF

v_gene: TRBV18
j_gene: TRBJ2-1
abundance: -
d_gene: -
CDR3nt: TGTGCCAGCTCACCGTCAGCTTTCTACAATGAGCAGTTCTTC
CDR3aa: CASSPSAFYNEQFF

v_gene: TRBV10-2
j_gene: TRBJ1-4
abundance: -
d_gene: -
CDR3nt: TGCGCCAGCAGTGAGGACGTAAGACTGTTTTTT
CDR3aa: CASSEDVRLFF

v_gene: TRBV28
j_gene: TRBJ1-1
abundance: -
d_gene: -
CDR3nt: TGTGCCAGCAGTCAGACAGGCTCTGAAGCTTTCTTT
CDR3aa: CASSQTGSEAFF

v_gene: TRBV30
j_gene: TRBJ1-3
abundance: once
d_gene: TRBD1
CDR3nt: TGTGCCTGGGTACCCGGGACAGTCTCTATCTCTGGAAACACCATATATTTT
CDR3aa: CAWVPGTVSISGNTIYF

v_gene: TRBV1
j_gene: TRBJ2-7
abundance: -
d_gene: -
CDR3nt: TGCACCAGCAGCCAAACCCGGGACAGCCTTCTCTACGAGCAGTACTTC
CDR3aa: CTSSQTRDSLLYEQYF

v_gene: TRBV9
j_gene: TRBJ2-7
abundance: -
d_gene: -
CDR3nt: TGTGCCAGCAGCCCACTGTCCGGGACGACTACCGAGCAGTACTTC
CDR3aa: CASSPLSGTTTEQYF

v_gene: TRBV28
j_gene: TRBJ1-1
abundance: -
d_gene: -
CDR3nt: TGTGCCAGCAGTTTGGTTGGCACTGAAGCTTTCTTT
CDR3aa: CASSLVGTEAFF

v_gene: TRBV11-2
j_gene: TRBJ1-2
abundance: -
d_gene: -
CDR3nt: TGTGCCAGCAGCCTTGGACAACCCCAATCTTATGGCTACACCTTC
CDR3aa: CASSLGQPQSYGYTF

v_gene: TRBV5-6
j_gene: TRBJ2-3
abundance: -
d_gene: -
CDR3nt: TGTGCCAGCAGCTTACGGGATTGGGGAGATACGCAGTATTTT
CDR3aa: CASSLRDWGDTQYF

v_gene: TRBV7-9
j_gene: TRBJ2-1
abundance: -
d_gene: -
CDR3nt: TGTGCCAGCAGCCCCACCCTCAATGAGCAGTTCTTC
CDR3aa: CASSPTLNEQFF

v_gene: TRBV15
j_gene: TRBJ1-4
abundance: -
d_gene: -
CDR3nt: TGTGCCGCCGTTGAGGAAGAAAAACTGTTTTTT
CDR3aa: CAAVEEEKLFF

v_gene: TRBV27
j_gene: TRBJ2-5
abundance: -
d_gene: TRBD1
CDR3nt: TGTGCCAGCAGTTTAACAGCCCGGACAGGGGAGATGGCGGAGACCCAGTACTTC
CDR3aa: CASSLTARTGEMAETQYF

v_gene: TRBV19
j_gene: TRBJ2-7
abundance: few
d_gene: TRBD2
CDR3nt: TGTGCCAGTAGTCAAATACCGGGACTAGCGGGAGTCGAGCAGTACTTC
CDR3aa: CASSQIPGLAGVEQYF

v_gene: TRBV6-5
j_gene: TRBJ2-7
abundance: -
d_gene: -
CDR3nt: TGTGCCAGCAGAAGGACAGTCCTTTCCTACGAGCAGTACTTC
CDR3aa: CASRRTVLSYEQYF

v_gene: TRBV5-5
j_gene: TRBJ1-2
abundance: once
d_gene: -
CDR3nt: TGTGCCAGCAGACGAGACGAGAACTATGGCTACACCTTC
CDR3aa: CASRRDENYGYTF

v_gene: TRBV6-6
j_gene: TRBJ2-2
abundance: -
d_gene: -
CDR3nt: TGTGCCAGCAGCTACGGGACGGCCGCCACCGGGGAGCTGTTTTTT
CDR3aa: CASSYGTAATGELFF

v_gene: TRBV27
j_gene: TRBJ1-4
abundance: -
d_gene: -
CDR3nt: TGTGCCAGCAGTCCCCGAACAGAGATAACCTGGATGAACGAAAAACTGTTTTTT
CDR3aa: CASSPRTEITWMNEKLFF

v_gene: TRBV7-8
j_gene: TRBJ2-7
abundance: -
d_gene: TRBD2
CDR3nt: TGTGAATTCCCCCTGACTAGCGGATACTACGAGCAGTACTTC
CDR3aa: CEFPLTSGYYEQYF

v_gene: TRBV6-2/TRBV6-3
j_gene: TRBJ2-1
abundance: -
d_gene: TRBD2
CDR3nt: TGTGCCAGCAGTTACTCCCGCAGCGGGAGTATCCACAATGAGCAGTTCTTC
CDR3aa: CASSYSRSGSIHNEQFF

v_gene: TRBV9
j_gene: TRBJ2-1
abundance: -
d_gene: -
CDR3nt: TGTGCCAGCAGCGTAGTGGCGGGTGGCTACAATGAGCAGTTCTTC
CDR3aa: CASSVVAGGYNEQFF

v_gene: TRBV18
j_gene: TRBJ2-4
abundance: -
d_gene: -
CDR3nt: TGTGCCAGTGTCTCGGGGTCCGCCAAAAACATTCAGTACTTC
CDR3aa: CASVSGSAKNIQYF

v_gene: TRBV6-5
j_gene: TRBJ2-2
abundance: -
d_gene: -
CDR3nt: TGTGCCAGCAGTACCACGTATTCCACCGGGGAGCTGTTTTTT
CDR3aa: CASSTTYSTGELFF

v_gene: TRBV7-3
j_gene: TRBJ2-5
abundance: -
d_gene: -
CDR3nt: TGTGCCAGCAGCTCCAATGGGGGTCTGGAGACCCAGTACTTC
CDR3aa: CASSSNGGLETQYF

v_gene: TRBV11-2
j_gene: TRBJ1-1
abundance: -
d_gene: -
CDR3nt: TGTGCCAGCAGCTTACAAGGCGCAGGGAACACTGAAGCTTTCTTT
CDR3aa: CASSLQGAGNTEAFF

v_gene: TRBV11-3
j_gene: TRBJ2-1
abundance: -
d_gene: TRBD1
CDR3nt: TGTGCCAGCAGTTTAGGGGACAGGGTAATCAATGAGCAGTTCTTC
CDR3aa: CASSLGDRVINEQFF

v_gene: TRBV19
j_gene: TRBJ1-1
abundance: -
d_gene: -
CDR3nt: TGTGCCAGTAGAAACCCTCCAGAAAACACTGAAGCTTTCTTT
CDR3aa: CASRNPPENTEAFF

v_gene: TRBV12-3/TRBV12-4
j_gene: TRBJ1-5
abundance: -
d_gene: -
CDR3nt: TGTGCCAGCAGTTTACAGGAGGATCAGCCCCAGCATTTT
CDR3aa: CASSLQEDQPQHF

v_gene: TRBV5-8
j_gene: TRBJ1-1
abundance: -
d_gene: TRBD1
CDR3nt: TGTGCCAGCAGCGGAGGGACAGCCACTGAAGCTTTCTTT
CDR3aa: CASSGGTATEAFF

v_gene: TRBV6-5
j_gene: TRBJ1-2
abundance: -
d_gene: TRBD1
CDR3nt: TGTGCCAGCAGAGACAGGGACATGGGAGGCTACACCTTC
CDR3aa: CASRDRDMGGYTF

v_gene: TRBV7-3
j_gene: TRBJ2-2
abundance: -
d_gene: -
CDR3nt: TGTGCCAGCCGGGACAACCGGGCCGGGGAGCTGTTTTTT
CDR3aa: CASRDNRAGELFF

v_gene: TRBV6-6
j_gene: TRBJ2-7
abundance: -
d_gene: -
CDR3nt: TGTGCCAGCAGTTACCCGGACTACGAGCAGTACTTC
CDR3aa: CASSYPDYEQYF

v_gene: TRBV5-1
j_gene: TRBJ2-1
abundance: -
d_gene: TRBD2
CDR3nt: TGCGCCAGCAGCTTGTTAATGGGTCGCGGGAGCTACAATGAGCAGTTCTTC
CDR3aa: CASSLLMGRGSYNEQFF

v_gene: TRBV21-1
j_gene: TRBJ2-2
abundance: -
d_gene: -
CDR3nt: TGTGCCAGCAGCAAAGAGGGTTCAAAGAACACCGGGGAGCTGTTTTTT
CDR3aa: CASSKEGSKNTGELFF

v_gene: TRBV2
j_gene: TRBJ1-5
abundance: few
d_gene: -
CDR3nt: TGTGCCAGCAGTGAAGATTCCGGGTTCAATCAGCCCCAGCATTTT
CDR3aa: CASSEDSGFNQPQHF

v_gene: TRBV30
j_gene: TRBJ2-3
abundance: -
d_gene: TRBD2
CDR3nt: TGTGCCTGGACTAGACGGGGGGAAAACACAGATACGCAGTATTTT
CDR3aa: CAWTRRGENTDTQYF

v_gene: TRBV18
j_gene: TRBJ1-4
abundance: -
d_gene: -
CDR3nt: TGTGCCAGCTCACCACTCGAGACAGTAAACGAAAAACTGTTTTTT
CDR3aa: CASSPLETVNEKLFF

v_gene: TRBV25-1
j_gene: TRBJ2-6
abundance: once
d_gene: TRBD1
CDR3nt: TGTGCCAGGGGGGGGGACAGGGGTTTGTACGGGGCCAACGTCCTGACTTTC
CDR3aa: CARGGDRGLYGANVLTF

v_gene: TRBV6-1
j_gene: TRBJ1-4
abundance: -
d_gene: -
CDR3nt: TGTGCCAGCAGTGAATCCGGGGGGTGGGAAAAACTGTTTTTT
CDR3aa: CASSESGGWEKLFF